This is a list of T cell receptor beta chains from one sample in a study of vaccination and CD4 T cells after COVID-19. For these receptors, no antigen is known. Each CDR3 protein is one row after TCRdb ran MiXCR on the PCR reads. The sample has about 20,000 distinct CDR3 sequences, under 30% seen once. Sequencing was performed on cultured CD4+ T cells from blood. All receptors come from a human donor with COVID-19. Both conserved end residues are trimmed from each CDR3. The order of the fields is clone size, J gene, CDR3 length, V gene, CDR3 protein. Clone size is shown for a subset of rows, as once, few, many or a class of expanded clone.

few TRBJ2-4 10 TRBV20-1 SAGPSGNIQY
. TRBJ1-2 12 TRBV6-1 ASSLQGANYGYT
few TRBJ2-5 15 TRBV11-2 ASSLGASAGTGETQY
. TRBJ1-2 14 TRBV6-5 ASSYSSVGVSYGYT
. TRBJ1-1 14 TRBV5-1 ASSGAFRGPNTEAF
. TRBJ1-6 15 TRBV2 ASSSGGGGVTNSPLH
few TRBJ1-1 17 TRBV27 ASSLALGGARTRNTEAF
few TRBJ2-6 13 TRBV19 ASSIRGAGANVLT
. TRBJ1-2 12 TRBV5-1 ASSTGQTNYGYT
few TRBJ2-2 13 TRBV7-2 ASSLTTANTGELF
. TRBJ1-6 12 TRBV28 AGSGALGNSPLH
. TRBJ2-2 9 TRBV12-3/TRBV12-4 ASPGVGELF
. TRBJ1-2 13 TRBV20-1 SATSRDRGRWGYT
few TRBJ1-2 10 TRBV25-1 ASSEQGYGYT
few TRBJ2-1 16 TRBV10-1 ASSDNVMGQGRALEQF
few TRBJ2-7 12 TRBV10-1 ASRRREETYEQY
. TRBJ2-3 12 TRBV6-5 ASSYALARDTQY
. TRBJ1-3 14 TRBV6-1 ASRPPGVSSGNTIY
once TRBJ1-3 14 TRBV6-1 ASRGARAPFGNTIY